Detailed here is one T cell receptor (beta chain). Its antigen is unknown. The sample comes from a study of CD4 T cells in relation to SARS-CoV-2 and coronaviruses. Study at large: After 10 days of antigen culture, PBMC TCR beta CDR3s were sequenced.

Some clones are missing from TCRdb's copy, which holds only in-frame ones; the method was immunoSEQ multiplex PCR. Of about 36,000 clones listed, around 85% were seen once; the top ten hold approximately 7%. Trimming took 2 bases from V and 4 from J; bases not matched to a gene: 8. Looked up from germline, CDR1 is GTSNPN and CDR2 is SVGIG (reference sequence). CDR3 length equals 15 residues. The origin of this receptor is an adult with COVID-19. The chain couples TRBV30 to TRBJ1-5; 7 bases align to TRBD1. Input material: naive CD4+ T cells from PBMCs, cultured in vitro. The subset was: naive CD4+ T cells isolated by negative enrichment. The CDR3 coding sequence is TGTGCCTGGAGTCATAGACAGGGTGGAAATCAGCCCCAGCATTTT. This translates into CAWSHRQGGNQPQHF.